These 9 T cell receptor beta chains came from one sample sequenced in a study of blood T cell repertoires in COVID-19. Sequencing used immunoSEQ multiplex PCR; TCRdb keeps in-frame clones, though not all of them. The sample shows about 210,000 clones, around 82% of them seen only once. The sample comprised peripheral blood. These receptor sequences come from a human donor in a cohort sampled during active COVID-19.

The chain has TRBV7-9 and TRBJ2-7, with 10 bases that match TRBD2. The CDR3 has 17 residues. The J segment lost 2 bases and the V segment lost 0 bases, leaving 7 bases of the junction unmatched. Germline CDR1 SEHNR, CDR2 FQNEAQ (reference sequence). The CDR3 coding sequence is TGTGCCAGCAGCTTAGCGTGGACTAGCGGCCTTCCCTACGAGCAGTACTTC. It yields the protein CASSLAWTSGLPYEQYF.

The DNA for the CDR3 is TGCGCCAGCAGCCTAATACTAGCGGCCGCCGTGGGAGATACGCAGTATTTT. This codes for CASSLILAAAVGDTQYF. The chain carries TRBV4-1 and TRBJ2-3, with 8 bases that match TRBD2. J was trimmed by 5 bases and V by 4 bases; bases with no gene match: 14. Germline assignment: CDR1 MGHRA and CDR2 YSYEKL. There are 17 residues in the CDR3.

The rearrangement links TRBV18 to TRBJ2-3; D not resolved. Germline assignment: CDR1 KGHSH and CDR2 LQKENI. CDR3 length: 15 residues. Trimming shortened V by 3 bases and J by 1 base, and 11 bases separated the two germline ends. CDR3 amino acids: CASSPLGSGTDTQYF. DNA of the CDR3: TGTGCCAGCTCACCCCTCGGTTCTGGCACAGATACGCAGTATTTT.

The chain combines TRBV27 with TRBJ2-5; 10 bases are a match to TRBD2. In germline, CDR1 is MNHEY, CDR2 SMNVEV (reference sequence). The junction had 9 bases not matched to a gene; V was cut back by 4 bases and J by 4 bases. The CDR3 has 16 amino acids. CDR3 sequence (DNA): TGTGCCAGCAGTTCACCCCAGCGGGGGGGAGCAGAGACCCAGTACTTC. As protein: CASSSPQRGGAETQYF.

This clone was detected once. The chain couples TRBV24-1 to TRBJ1-2, with D tentatively TRBD1 (5 bases). The germline V gene encodes CDR1 KGHDR and CDR2 SFDVKD. The CDR3 totals 14 residues. The V end was cut by 4 bases, the J end by 2 bases, with 10 bases between. The CDR3 bases are TGTGCCACCAGTGAAGGGGTAGAAAACTATGGCTACACCTTC. This codes for CATSEGVENYGYTF.

V and J are TRBV6-5 and TRBJ1-2; 8 nucleotides match TRBD1. CDR3 size: 15 residues. V gave up 7 bases and J gave up 6 bases; unmatched junction bases: 13. Germline CDR1 and CDR2: MNHEY and SVGAGI. The CDR3 bases are TGTGCCAGCACGACCCCGGGACAGGTGGGGCATGGCTACACCTTC. The encoded protein is CASTTPGQVGHGYTF.

The rearrangement uses TRBV15 and TRBJ1-5; 7 bases are shared with TRBD1. CDR3 size: 21 residues. Germline-derived CDR1 and CDR2 are LNHNV and YYDKDF (reference sequence). V gave up 2 bases and J gave up 7 bases; unmatched junction bases: 26. The CDR3 bases are TGTGCCACCAGCAGACCCCCGGCGGGGCCAGACAGGGATGGGAACTACCAGCCCCAGCATTTT. As protein: CATSRPPAGPDRDGNYQPQHF.

The genes are TRBV18 and TRBJ2-5, with TRBD2 matching over 9 bases. There are 15 residues in the CDR3. V lost 4 bases and J lost 5; bases outside the gene matches: 8. Germline-derived CDR1 and CDR2 are KGHSH and LQKENI. The DNA of the CDR3 is TGTGCCAGCTCACTGATAGCGGGAGCGGGGGAGACCCAGTACTTC. Its translation is CASSLIAGAGETQYF. Based on the CDR3 plus reference TRBV18 and TRBJ2-5, the full variable domain is NAGVMQNPRHLVRRRGQEARLRCSPMKGHSHVYWYRQLPEEGLKFMVYLQKENIIDESGMPKERFSAEFPKEGPSILRIQQVVRGDSAAYFCASSLIAGAGETQYFGPGTRLLVL.

The genes are TRBV5-4 and TRBJ2-7; D possibly corresponds to TRBD1 (6 bases). Trimming removed 4 bases from V and 2 bases from J, with 13 bases in between. This CDR3 region has 14 residues. Germline V gene lookup returns CDR1 SGHNT and CDR2 YYREEE (reference sequence). The CDR3 DNA reads TGTGCCAGCAGCCCGAGAACAGGGACCTACGAGCAGTACTTC. Translating it yields CASSPRTGTYEQYF.